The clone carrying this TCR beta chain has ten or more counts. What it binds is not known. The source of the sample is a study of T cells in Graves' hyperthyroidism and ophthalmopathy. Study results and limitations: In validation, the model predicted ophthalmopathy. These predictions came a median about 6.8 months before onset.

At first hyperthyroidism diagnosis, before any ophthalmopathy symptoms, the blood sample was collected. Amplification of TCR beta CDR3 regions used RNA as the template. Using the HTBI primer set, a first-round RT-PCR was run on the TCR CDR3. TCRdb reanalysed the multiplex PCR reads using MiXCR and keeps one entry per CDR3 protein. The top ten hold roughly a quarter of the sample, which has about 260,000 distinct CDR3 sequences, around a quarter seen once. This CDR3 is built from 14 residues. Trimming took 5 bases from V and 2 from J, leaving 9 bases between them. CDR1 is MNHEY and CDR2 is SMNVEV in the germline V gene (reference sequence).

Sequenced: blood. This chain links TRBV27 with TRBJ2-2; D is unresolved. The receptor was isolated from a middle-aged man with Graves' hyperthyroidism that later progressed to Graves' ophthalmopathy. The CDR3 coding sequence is TGTGCCAGCAGTCCCCTCTCCAACACCGGGGAGCTGTTTTTT. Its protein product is CASSPLSNTGELFF.